The source of this T cell receptor beta chain is a study of T cells in Graves' hyperthyroidism and ophthalmopathy. This clonotype was seen ten or more times. The CDR3 regions of TCR beta were amplified from RNA transcripts. First-round RT-PCR targeting the TCR CDR3 was performed with the HTBI primer set. MiXCR, run by TCRdb on the multiplex PCR reads, gives a single entry per CDR3 protein. The data hold roughly 660,000 distinct CDR3 sequences, with roughly 17% observed a single time. Investigators excluded patients with uncontrolled infection, other autoimmune disease, pregnancy or lactation. This receptor was taken from a man in his fifties with Graves' hyperthyroidism. Sequencing was carried out using blood.

CDR3 amino acids: CASSLPTGTFYEQYF. The CDR3 DNA reads as TGTGCCAGCAGTTTACCTACGGGAACGTTCTACGAGCAGTACTTC. This chain links TRBV28 with TRBJ2-7; the D gene is possibly TRBD2 (5 bases). The CDR3 is made up of 15 amino acids. The germline gives CDR1 MDHEN, CDR2 SYDVKM. V lost 2 bases, J lost 3 bases, and 14 bases lay in between.